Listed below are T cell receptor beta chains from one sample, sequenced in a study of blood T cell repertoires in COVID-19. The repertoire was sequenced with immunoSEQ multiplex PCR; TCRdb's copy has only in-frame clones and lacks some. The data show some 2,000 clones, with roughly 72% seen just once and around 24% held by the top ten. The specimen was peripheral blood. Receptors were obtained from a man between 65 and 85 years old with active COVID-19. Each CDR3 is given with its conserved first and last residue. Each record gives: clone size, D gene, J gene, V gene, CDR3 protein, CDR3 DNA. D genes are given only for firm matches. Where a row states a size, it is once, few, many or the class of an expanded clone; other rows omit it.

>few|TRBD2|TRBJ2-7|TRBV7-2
CASSRTGLAGSLYEQYF
TGTGCCAGCAGCCGGACAGGACTAGCGGGAAGTCTCTACGAGCAGTACTTC
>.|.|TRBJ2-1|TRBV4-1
CASSHGGSSYNEQFF
TGCGCCAGCAGCCACGGGGGAAGCTCCTACAATGAGCAGTTCTTC
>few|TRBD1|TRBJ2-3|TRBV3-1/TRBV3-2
CASSVDRVDTQYF
TGTGCCAGCAGCGTGGACAGGGTTGATACGCAGTATTTT
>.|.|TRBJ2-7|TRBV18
CASSLGWRNYEQYF
TGTGCCAGCTCACTGGGGTGGAGGAACTACGAGCAGTACTTC
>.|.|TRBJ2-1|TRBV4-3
CASSQRTDNGNEQFF
TGCGCCAGCAGCCAGAGAACAGATAACGGCAATGAGCAGTTCTTC
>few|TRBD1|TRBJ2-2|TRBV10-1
CASTFDRGETGELFF
TGCGCCAGCACTTTTGACAGGGGTGAAACCGGGGAGCTGTTTTTT
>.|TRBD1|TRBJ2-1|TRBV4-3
CASSHIGGGWYNEQFF
TGCGCCAGCAGCCATATAGGGGGCGGGTGGTACAATGAGCAGTTCTTC
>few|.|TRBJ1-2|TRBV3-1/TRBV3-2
CASSPRPGSNYGYTF
TGTGCCAGCAGCCCCCGTCCGGGATCGAACTATGGCTACACCTTC
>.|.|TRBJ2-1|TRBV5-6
CASSLGARGSYNEQFF
TGTGCCAGCAGCTTGGGGGCCCGGGGCTCCTACAATGAGCAGTTCTTC
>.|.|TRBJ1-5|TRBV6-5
CASSYQGTQPQHF
TGTGCCAGCAGTTACCAGGGGACGCAGCCCCAGCATTTT
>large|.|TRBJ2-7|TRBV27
CASSLSQALEQYF
TGTGCCAGCAGTTTATCACAGGCCCTCGAGCAGTACTTC
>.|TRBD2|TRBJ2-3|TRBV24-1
CATGTSGSKNTQYF
TGTGCCACAGGGACTAGCGGGAGTAAAAATACGCAGTATTTT
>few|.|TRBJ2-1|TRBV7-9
CASSLVLSGDWNEQFF
TGTGCCAGCAGCTTAGTTCTCTCCGGGGATTGGAATGAGCAGTTCTTC
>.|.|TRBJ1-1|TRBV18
CASSPLGLGRSDTEAFF
TGTGCCAGCTCACCATTGGGGTTGGGGAGGTCGGACACTGAAGCTTTCTTT
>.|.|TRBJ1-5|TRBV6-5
CASSYGGQGQPQHF
TGTGCCAGCAGTTACGGGGGACAAGGTCAGCCCCAGCATTTT
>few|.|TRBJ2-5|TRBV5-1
CASSLGRGLGETQYF
TGCGCCAGCAGCTTGGGAAGGGGCTTAGGCGAGACCCAGTACTTC
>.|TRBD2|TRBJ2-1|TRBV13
CASSSDPTSGGTYNEQFF
TGTGCCAGCAGCTCCGACCCAACTAGCGGGGGGACCTACAATGAGCAGTTCTTC
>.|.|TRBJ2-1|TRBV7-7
CASSLSGSYNEQFF
TGTGCCAGCAGCCTGAGCGGATCCTACAATGAGCAGTTCTTC
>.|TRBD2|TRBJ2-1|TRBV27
CASSSIDGSGINEQFF
TGTGCCAGCAGTTCCATAGATGGTAGCGGGATTAATGAGCAGTTCTTC
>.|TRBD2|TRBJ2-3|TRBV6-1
CASSERERSTDTQYF
TGTGCCAGCAGTGAGCGGGAGAGGTCTACAGATACGCAGTATTTT
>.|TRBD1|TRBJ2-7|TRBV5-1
CASSLPGQGIYEQYF
TGCGCCAGCAGCTTACCGGGACAGGGGATCTACGAGCAGTACTTC
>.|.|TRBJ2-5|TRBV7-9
CASSLGSGGETQYF
TGTGCCAGCAGCTTAGGGTCGGGCGGGGAGACCCAGTACTTC
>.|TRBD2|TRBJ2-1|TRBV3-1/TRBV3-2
CATQQGGVAGGRKQFF
TGTGCCACCCAGCAGGGGGGTGTAGCGGGGGGGCGGAAGCAGTTCTTC
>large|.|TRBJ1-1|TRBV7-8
CASSLQEPGLEAFF
TGTGCCAGCAGCTTACAAGAGCCGGGACTTGAAGCTTTCTTT
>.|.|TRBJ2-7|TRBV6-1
CASSESRVRYF
TGTGCCAGCAGTGAGAGTCGGGTCCGGTACTTC
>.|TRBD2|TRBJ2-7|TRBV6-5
CASESWEGYEQYF
TGTGCCAGCGAGAGTTGGGAGGGCTACGAGCAGTACTTC
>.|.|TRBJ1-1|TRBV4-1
CASSRVVGQGGTEAFF
TGCGCCAGCAGCCGTGTGGTCGGGCAGGGAGGCACTGAAGCTTTCTTT
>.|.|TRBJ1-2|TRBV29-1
CSANRAGGYTF
TGCAGCGCCAATCGGGCGGGTGGCTACACCTTC
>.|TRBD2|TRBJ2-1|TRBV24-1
CATSDRTGTSGYNEQFF
TGTGCCACCAGTGACAGAACCGGGACTAGCGGATACAATGAGCAGTTCTTC
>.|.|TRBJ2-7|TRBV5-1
CASSFSRDEQYF
TGCGCCAGCAGCTTTTCCAGGGACGAGCAGTACTTC
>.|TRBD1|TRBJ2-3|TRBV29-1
CSVEPTGHTDTQYF
TGCAGCGTCGAACCGACAGGGCACACAGATACGCAGTATTTT
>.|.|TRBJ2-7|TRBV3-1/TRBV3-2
CASSQAWGHGEQYF
TGTGCCAGCAGCCAAGCGTGGGGGCATGGCGAGCAGTACTTC
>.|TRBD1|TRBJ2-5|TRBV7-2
CASSPRAGTGAETQYF
TGTGCCAGCAGCCCTAGGGCCGGGACAGGGGCGGAGACCCAGTACTTC
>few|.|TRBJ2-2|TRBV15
CATSRDPGGSGELFF
TGTGCCACCAGCAGAGATCCTGGAGGATCCGGGGAGCTGTTTTTT
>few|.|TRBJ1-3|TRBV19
CASTSTGMADTIYF
TGTGCCAGTACGAGTACAGGGATGGCGGACACCATATATTTT
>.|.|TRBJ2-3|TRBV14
CASSPFDGSTQYF
TGTGCCAGCAGCCCTTTCGATGGTAGCACGCAGTATTTT
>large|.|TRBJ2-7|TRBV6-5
CASSQLGGEQYF
TGTGCCAGCAGCCAATTGGGGGGCGAGCAGTACTTC
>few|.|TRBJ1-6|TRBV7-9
CASSLIIPTLPSSDSPLHF
TGTGCCAGCAGCCTAATTATCCCCACTCTTCCTAGTAGTGATTCACCCCTCCACTTT
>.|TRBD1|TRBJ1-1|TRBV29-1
CSATGEGTEAFF
TGCAGCGCGACAGGGGAAGGGACTGAAGCTTTCTTT
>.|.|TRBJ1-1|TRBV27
CASTLRGSMNTEAFF
TGTGCCAGCACCCTGAGGGGGTCCATGAACACTGAAGCTTTCTTT
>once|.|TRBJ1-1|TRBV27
CASSPWDTPGGAFF
TGTGCCAGCAGTCCCTGGGACACCCCCGGCGGAGCTTTCTTT
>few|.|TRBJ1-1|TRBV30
CAWSLGDTEAFF
TGTGCCTGGAGCCTAGGGGACACTGAAGCTTTCTTT
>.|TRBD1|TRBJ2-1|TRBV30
CAWSAQDRNPNEQFF
TGTGCCTGGAGCGCCCAGGACAGGAACCCCAATGAGCAGTTCTTC
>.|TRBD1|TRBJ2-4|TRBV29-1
CSVYGRDRGAKNIQYF
TGCAGCGTCTACGGCCGGGACAGGGGTGCCAAAAACATTCAGTACTTC
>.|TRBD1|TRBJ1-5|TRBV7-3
CASSTQGQINQPQHF
TGTGCCAGCAGCACACAGGGACAGATCAATCAGCCCCAGCATTTT
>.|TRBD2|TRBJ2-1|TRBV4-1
CASSQDRGTSGGKRNEQFF
TGCGCCAGCAGCCAAGACCGAGGGACTAGCGGGGGGAAGAGGAATGAGCAGTTCTTC
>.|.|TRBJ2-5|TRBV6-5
CASSYGTGGGYTQYF
TGTGCCAGCAGTTACGGAACAGGGGGGGGATACACCCAGTACTTC
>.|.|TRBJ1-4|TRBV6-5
CASSYERRGKLFF
TGTGCCAGCAGTTACGAGCGAAGGGGAAAACTGTTTTTT
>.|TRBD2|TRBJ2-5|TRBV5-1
CASSLETRLGRETQYF
TGCGCCAGCAGCTTGGAAACGCGCCTCGGGAGGGAGACCCAGTACTTC
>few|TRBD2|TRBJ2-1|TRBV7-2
CASSFGGGTNNEQFF
TGTGCCAGCAGTTTTGGGGGGGGTACTAACAATGAGCAGTTCTTC
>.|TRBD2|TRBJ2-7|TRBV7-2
CASSTGTSGASWDEQYF
TGTGCCAGCAGCACTGGGACTAGCGGGGCTTCTTGGGACGAGCAGTACTTC
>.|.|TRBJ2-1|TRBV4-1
CASSQDTRLSYNEQFF
TGCGCCAGCAGCCAAGATACTCGCCTCTCCTACAATGAGCAGTTCTTC
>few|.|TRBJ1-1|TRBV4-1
CASSQVSGNTEAFF
TGCGCCAGCAGCCAGGTTTCAGGGAACACTGAAGCTTTCTTT
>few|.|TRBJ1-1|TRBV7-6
CASSLLGQNTEAFF
TGTGCCAGCAGCTTACTGGGACAGAACACTGAAGCTTTCTTT